This paragraph covers one T cell receptor (beta chain) sequence. This CDR3 is built from 15 residues. CDR1 and CDR2 from the germline V gene are MDHEN and SYDVKM. V was trimmed by 2 bases and J by 5 bases, leaving 13 bases between them. This entry comes from a study of blood T cell repertoires in COVID-19. The method was immunoSEQ multiplex PCR; TCRdb's version includes in-frame clones alone and lacks a portion of them. The repertoire holds 260,000 or so clones, with 88% as singletons. The genes are TRBV28 and TRBJ1-5, with D unclear. The clonotype comes from a woman aged 40 to 50 with acute COVID-19. Input material: PBMCs or T cells enriched from blood (not recorded which). This chain's CDR3 is CASSLALIEDQPQHF. The CDR3 DNA follows: TGTGCCAGCAGTTTAGCCCTAATCGAGGATCAGCCCCAGCATTTT. The complete variable domain, with remaining parts taken from reference TRBV28 and TRBJ1-5, reads DVKVTQSSRYLVKRTGEKVFLECVQDMDHENMFWYRQDPGLGLRLIYFSYDVKMKEKGDIPEGYSVSREKKERFSLILESASTNQTSMYLCASSLALIEDQPQHFGDGTRLSIL.